This T cell receptor (beta chain) was retrieved from a study of T-cell memory formation after mild COVID-19. Findings and limits, study-wide: Among clones peaking at day 37 in the second wave, SARS-CoV-2 specificity remained unconfirmed. A subset of responding clones appeared in pre-infection memory, suggesting cross-reactive memory joined.

This CDR3 region has 13 residues. Trimming took 6 bases from V and 8 from J, leaving 19 bases between them. The germline V gene has CDR1 SQVTM and CDR2 ANQGSEA. This clonotype was seen a handful of times. As yet, its antigen is unknown. TCRdb ran MiXCR on the 5' RACE reads and lists one entry per CDR3 protein. There are approximately 500,000 distinct CDR3 sequences in the sample; 25% occur only once, and 12% lies in the top ten. Sequenced material: PBMCs or a T cell subset sorted from them (not recorded which). The V gene is TRBV29-1, the J gene TRBJ1-2, with D hard to call. The source is an adult woman who had mild COVID-19 (a few samples of this study predate the infection). Cell type and time point are not known. CDR3 amino acids: CSVGGPPRSGYTF. In nucleotides, the CDR3 is TGCAGCGTGGGAGGGCCACCCAGGAGCGGCTACACCTTC.